Shown below are 12 T cell receptor beta chains from a single sample sequenced in a study of blood T cell repertoires in COVID-19. Profiled with immunoSEQ multiplex PCR; TCRdb holds only in-frame clones, not every one. Of 200,000 or so clones in the sample, 70% to 90% were seen once. The sequencing sample was made of peripheral blood. Receptor source: a woman in her seventies with acute or convalescent COVID-19.

The chain combines TRBV7-2 with TRBJ2-2; a weak D match, TRBD2 (5 bases). The CDR3 is made up of 14 amino acids. Trimming left V 3 bases short and J 4 bases short, with 9 bases between. From germline, CDR1 is SGHTA and CDR2 FQGNSA. CDR3 nucleotide sequence: TGTGCCAGCAGCTTGGGAGTTGGCACCGGGGAGCTGTTTTTT. This translates into CASSLGVGTGELFF.

V usage is TRBV3-1 (or the pseudogene TRBV3-2) and J usage is TRBJ1-2; unclear D gene. The germline CDR1 and CDR2 sequences are LGHDT and YNNKEL (reference sequence). This CDR3 is 14 amino acids long. V lost 6 bases and J 3 bases, leaving 14 bases between the germline ends. The CDR3 spells CASRGTGRDYGYTF. Written as DNA, the CDR3 is TGTGCCAGCAGGGGCACGGGGAGGGACTATGGCTACACCTTC.

This rearrangement joins TRBV28 to TRBJ1-5; 7 bases line up with TRBD1. V was clipped by 5 bases and J by 6 bases; unmatched bases: 7. This CDR3 spans 14 amino acids. Germline V gives CDR1 MDHEN, CDR2 SYDVKM. Written as DNA, the CDR3 is TGTGCCAGCAGTGTAGGGGGCGCGGGTCAGCCCCAGCATTTT. Translation: CASSVGGAGQPQHF. Variable domain in full (rest from reference TRBV28 and TRBJ1-5): DVKVTQSSRYLVKRTGEKVFLECVQDMDHENMFWYRQDPGLGLRLIYFSYDVKMKEKGDIPEGYSVSREKKERFSLILESASTNQTSMYLCASSVGGAGQPQHFGDGTRLSIL.

The chain couples TRBV5-5 to TRBJ1-1; 9 nucleotides align to TRBD1. There are 15 residues in the CDR3. The germline V gene has CDR1 SGHKS and CDR2 YYEKEE (reference sequence). The ends lost 2 bases at V and 0 bases at J; junction bases unmatched: 2. CDR3 sequence reads: CASSLQGALNTEAFF. The CDR3, as DNA: TGTGCCAGCAGCTTACAGGGGGCTCTGAACACTGAAGCTTTCTTT.

The chain has TRBV6-5 and TRBJ2-3; D gene uncertain. Germline loops: CDR1 MNHEY, CDR2 SVGAGI. Trimming took 0 bases from V and 0 from J, leaving 4 bases between them. The CDR3 consists of 14 residues. The CDR3 region is CASSYSTSTDTQYF. The CDR3 region has the DNA TGTGCCAGCAGTTACTCGACTAGCACAGATACGCAGTATTTT.

This rearrangement joins TRBV7-2 to TRBJ1-2; D gene unclear. Germline CDR1 and CDR2: SGHTA and FQGNSA. This CDR3 region has 15 residues. V lost 1 base and J lost 2, with 11 bases in between. The chain's CDR3 is CASSLGSGINYGYTF. The CDR3 nucleotides read TGTGCCAGCAGCTTAGGCTCGGGGATCAACTATGGCTACACCTTC.

This chain connects TRBV6-2 or TRBV6-3 to TRBJ1-2; TRBD1 agrees at 9 bases. The CDR3 spans 15 residues. Germline values: CDR1 MNHEY, CDR2 SVGEGT. Trimming at V came to 2 bases and at J to 6 bases, leaving 7 bases not matched to a gene. The CDR3 protein is CASSYKGTGLNGYTF. The CDR3 region has the DNA TGTGCCAGCAGTTACAAGGGGACAGGGCTTAATGGCTACACCTTC.

The chain recombines TRBV10-3 with TRBJ1-1, with 7 bases lining up with TRBD1. The CDR3 runs 14 residues. Germline lookup yields CDR1 ENHRY and CDR2 SYGVKD. V dropped 10 bases and J dropped 0; count of bases not matched to a gene: 8. The CDR3 sequence is CATSLGQMNTEAFF. DNA of the CDR3: TGTGCCACCTCCCTGGGACAGATGAACACTGAAGCTTTCTTT.

The chain employs TRBV3-1 (or the pseudogene TRBV3-2) and TRBJ2-1; D may be TRBD1 (5 bases). This CDR3 region has 14 residues. CDR1 LGHDT and CDR2 YNNKEL come from the germline V gene (reference sequence). V lost 5 bases and J 3 bases, leaving 11 bases between the germline ends. The CDR3: CASSYGQGYNEQFF. The CDR3 DNA reads TGTGCCAGCAGCTACGGCCAGGGCTACAATGAGCAGTTCTTC.

The chain joins TRBV6-6 to TRBJ1-5, with D hard to call. From germline, CDR1 is MNHNY and CDR2 SVGAGI (reference sequence). This CDR3 is built from 12 residues. Deletions cut 5 bases from V and 7 bases from J, with 9 bases between. The CDR3 DNA sequence: TGTGCCAGCAGTACCCCCCAGCAGCCCCAGCATTTT. Translating gives CASSTPQQPQHF.

The count of this clone is one. The chain joins TRBV9 to TRBJ2-2; the match to TRBD2 covers 8 bases. Germline CDR1 and CDR2: SGDLS and YYNGEE. Unmatched junction bases numbered 7, after V lost 4 bases and J lost 5 bases. The CDR3 consists of 15 residues. CDR3 sequence reads: CASSPSGRRTGELFF. The CDR3 DNA reads as TGTGCCAGCAGCCCTAGCGGGCGACGGACCGGGGAGCTGTTTTTT. The variable domain in full, completed from reference TRBV9 and TRBJ2-2, reads DSGVTQTPKHLITATGQRVTLRCSPRSGDLSVYWYQQSLDQGLQFLIQYYNGEERAKGNILERFSAQQFPDLHSELNLSSLELGDSALYFCASSPSGRRTGELFFGEGSRLTVL.

The gene calls are TRBV24-1 and TRBJ1-3, with 9 bases matching TRBD1. The CDR3 spans 22 residues. The V and J ends lost 0 bases and 0 bases, in that order; junction bases with no gene match: 17. From germline, CDR1 is KGHDR and CDR2 SFDVKD. The CDR3 DNA reads as TGTGCCACCAGTGATTTGCTTCCGGGACAGGGTCCCTTCGGGTACTCTGGAAACACCATATATTTT. This encodes CATSDLLPGQGPFGYSGNTIYF.